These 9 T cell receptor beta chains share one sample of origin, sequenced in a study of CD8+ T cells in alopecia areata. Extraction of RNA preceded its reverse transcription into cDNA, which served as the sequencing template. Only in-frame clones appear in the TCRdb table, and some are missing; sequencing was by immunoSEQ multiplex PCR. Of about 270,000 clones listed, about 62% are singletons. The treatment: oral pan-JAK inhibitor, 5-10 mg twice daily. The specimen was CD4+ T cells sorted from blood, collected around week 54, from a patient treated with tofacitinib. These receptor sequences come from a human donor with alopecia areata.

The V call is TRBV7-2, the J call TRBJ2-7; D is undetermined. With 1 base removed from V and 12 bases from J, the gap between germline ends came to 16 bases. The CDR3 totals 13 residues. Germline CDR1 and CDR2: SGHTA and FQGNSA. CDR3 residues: CASSLEGQVLGYF. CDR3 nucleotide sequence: TGTGCCAGCAGCTTAGAAGGTCAGGTCCTAGGGTACTTC.

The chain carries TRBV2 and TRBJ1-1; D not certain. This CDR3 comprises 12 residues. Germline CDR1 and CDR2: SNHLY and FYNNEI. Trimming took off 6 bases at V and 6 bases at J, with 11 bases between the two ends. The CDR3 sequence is CASSVDSAEAFF. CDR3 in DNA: TGTGCCAGCAGCGTAGACTCAGCTGAAGCTTTCTTT.

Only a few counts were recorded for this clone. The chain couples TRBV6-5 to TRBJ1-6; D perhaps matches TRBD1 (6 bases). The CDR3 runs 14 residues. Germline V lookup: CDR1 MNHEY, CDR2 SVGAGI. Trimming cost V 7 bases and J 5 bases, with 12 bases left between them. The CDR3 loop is CASTYREDNSPLHF. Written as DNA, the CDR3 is TGTGCCAGCACCTACAGGGAAGATAATTCACCCCTCCACTTT.

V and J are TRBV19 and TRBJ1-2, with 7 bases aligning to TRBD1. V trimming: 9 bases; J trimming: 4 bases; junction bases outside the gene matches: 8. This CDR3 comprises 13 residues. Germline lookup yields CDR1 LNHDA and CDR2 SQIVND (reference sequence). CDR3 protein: CASIDRALYGYTF. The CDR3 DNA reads TGTGCCAGCATTGACAGGGCCCTCTATGGCTACACCTTC.

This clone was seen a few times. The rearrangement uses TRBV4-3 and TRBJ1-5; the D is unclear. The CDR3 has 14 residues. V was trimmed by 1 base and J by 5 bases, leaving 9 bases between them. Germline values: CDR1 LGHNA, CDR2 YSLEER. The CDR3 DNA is TGCGCCAGCAGCCAAGGGTCGGGAGATCAGCCCCAGCATTTT. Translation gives CASSQGSGDQPQHF.

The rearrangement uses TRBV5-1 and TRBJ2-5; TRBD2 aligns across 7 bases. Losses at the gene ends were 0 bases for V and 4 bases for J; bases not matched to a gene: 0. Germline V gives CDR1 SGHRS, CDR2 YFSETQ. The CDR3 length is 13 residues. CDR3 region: CASSLVAGETQYF. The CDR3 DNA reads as TGCGCCAGCAGCTTGGTAGCGGGAGAGACCCAGTACTTC.

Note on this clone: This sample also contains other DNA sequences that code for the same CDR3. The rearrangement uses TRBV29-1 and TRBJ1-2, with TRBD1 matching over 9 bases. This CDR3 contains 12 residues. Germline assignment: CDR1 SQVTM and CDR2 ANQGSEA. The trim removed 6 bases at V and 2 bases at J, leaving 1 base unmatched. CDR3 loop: CSVGQGNYGYTF. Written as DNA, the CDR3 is TGCAGCGTGGGACAGGGCAACTATGGCTACACCTTC.

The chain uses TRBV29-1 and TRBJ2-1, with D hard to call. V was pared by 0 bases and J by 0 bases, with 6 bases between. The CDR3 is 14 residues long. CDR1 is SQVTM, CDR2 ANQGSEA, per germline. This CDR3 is CSVEEMSSYNEQFF. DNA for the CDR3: TGCAGCGTTGAAGAAATGAGCTCCTACAATGAGCAGTTCTTC.

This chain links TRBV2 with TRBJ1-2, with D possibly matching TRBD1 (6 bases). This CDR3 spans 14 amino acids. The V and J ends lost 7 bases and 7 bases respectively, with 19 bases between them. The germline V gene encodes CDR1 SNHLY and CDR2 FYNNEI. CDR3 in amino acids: CASTGGPTVAGYTF. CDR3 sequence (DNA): TGTGCCAGCACTGGGGGCCCCACCGTCGCTGGCTACACCTTC.